This paragraph reports one T cell receptor (beta chain). Naive CD4+ cells were CD45RA-selected; the remaining cells were memory. These data are taken from a study of shared clonotypes between healthy human individuals. Study at large: Per-donor plates numbered three CD4 naive, three CD4 memory, two CD8 naive and one CD8 memory.

Sequencing used immunoSEQ multiplex PCR; TCRdb keeps in-frame clones, though not all of them. The data contain millions of clones, approximately 92% of them seen just once; the ten biggest clones take up 0.11% to 0.15%. The sequencing sample was made of naive CD4+ T cells sorted from blood. Regarding subset: CD45RA+ positively selected. The clonotype comes from a man aged 18 to 30 in good health.

CDR3 region: CASSYSQGREQYF. The CDR3 DNA is TGTGCCAGCAGTTACTCTCAGGGTCGCGAGCAGTACTTC. V and J are TRBV6-5 and TRBJ2-7; TRBD1 might be the D (5 bases). The CDR3 is 13 residues long. Trimming removed 0 bases at V and 6 bases at J, with 9 bases between. Germline CDR1 and CDR2: MNHEY and SVGAGI.